The clone carrying this T cell receptor beta chain has more than one count but fewer than ten. The data originate from a study of human T cells and chemical hapten exposure. Noted time point: patch test 1, 2 weeks after DPC sensitization. Sample treatment: therapeutic diphenylcyclopropenone sensitization with weekly scalp DPC. One entry per CDR3 protein results from TCRdb running MiXCR on the RACE reads. Here the sample spans approximately 350,000 distinct CDR3 sequences, roughly 6.9% being singletons. The receptor was isolated from a woman under 30 with alopecia areata. Some clones in this sample may be carry-over from other donors' samples. The sample was whole blood, taken in connection with sensitization to the hapten diphenylcyclopropenone (DPC).

CDR3 DNA sequence: TGTGCCAGCAGCTCCCACGGCCAAAGACTCTACGAGCAGTACTTC. Encoded protein: CASSSHGQRLYEQYF. This sequence joins TRBV27 and TRBJ2-7; D not certain. The CDR3 is made up of 15 amino acids. Germline CDR1 reads MNHEY; CDR2 reads SMNVEV (reference sequence). Trimming took off 6 bases at V and 3 bases at J, with 18 bases between the two ends.